Below are 14 T cell receptor beta chains sequenced from a single sample in a study of shared clonotypes between healthy human individuals. Only in-frame clones appear in the TCRdb table, and some are missing; sequencing was by immunoSEQ multiplex PCR. Found here are roughly 660,000 clones, around 90% of them singletons; the top ten hold about 33%. Sequencing was carried out using memory CD8+ T cells from PBMCs. The subset is: CD45RO+ cells pooled with CCR7-negative TemRA cells. These receptors all come from a man aged 18 to 30 in good health. Some clones in this sample may be carry-over from other donors' samples.

On this clone itself: This same CDR3 is encoded by further DNA sequences in the sample. The CDR3 coding sequence is TGTGCCAGCGGGGACAGGAATCAGCCCCAGCATTTT. This translates into CASGDRNQPQHF. The chain carries TRBV28 and TRBJ1-5, with TRBD1 matching 8 bases. The CDR3 covers 12 residues. The germline V gene encodes CDR1 MDHEN and CDR2 SYDVKM. V shed 8 bases and J 4 bases; nucleotides not matched to a gene: 1.

V usage is TRBV7-9 and J usage is TRBJ1-1, with D perhaps matching TRBD1 (5 bases). The ends were cut back, 5 bases at V and 0 bases at J, with 16 bases in the middle. This CDR3 comprises 16 residues. CDR1 is SEHNR and CDR2 is FQNEAQ in the germline V gene (reference sequence). CDR3 sequence (DNA): TGTGCCAGCAGCCCTCGGACAAGGACCCTGAACACTGAAGCTTTCTTT. Translation gives CASSPRTRTLNTEAFF.

The chain is built from TRBV4-2 and TRBJ1-5, with no clear D. V lost 4 bases and J lost 2, with 6 bases in between. The germline CDR1 and CDR2 sequences are LGHNA and YNFKEQ. The CDR3 runs to 13 residues. The CDR3 DNA is TGTGCCAGCAGCCTCCGAGGCAATCAGCCCCAGCATTTT. It codes for CASSLRGNQPQHF.

This clone was seen a single time. The chain combines TRBV7-9 with TRBJ2-7, with D uncertain. Per germline, CDR1 SEHNR and CDR2 FQNEAQ (reference sequence). The CDR3 contains 12 residues. Trimming took off 2 bases at V and 5 bases at J, with 7 bases between the two ends. CDR3 amino acids: CASSLSTHEQYF. CDR3 coding DNA: TGTGCCAGCAGCTTAAGTACCCACGAGCAGTACTTC.

CDR3: CASSPGQGVYSNQPQHF. In DNA form, the CDR3 reads TGCGCCAGCAGCCCCGGACAGGGTGTATATAGCAATCAGCCCCAGCATTTT. The chain couples TRBV5-1 to TRBJ1-5; the match to TRBD1 covers 8 bases. Germline V lookup: CDR1 SGHRS, CDR2 YFSETQ. This CDR3 spans 17 amino acids. V lost 4 bases to trimming and J lost 0 bases; unmatched junction nucleotides: 9.

The chain is built from TRBV6-5 and TRBJ1-1; maybe TRBD1 (6 bases). Germline CDR1 and CDR2: MNHEY and SVGAGI. The CDR3 sequence is 14 residues long. The V gene lost 2 bases and the J gene lost 4 bases, with 11 bases spanning the gap. This chain's CDR3 is CASSYTRGTTEAFF. CDR3 nucleotides: TGTGCCAGCAGTTACACGAGGGGGACCACTGAAGCTTTCTTT.

V and J are TRBV9 and TRBJ2-2; D gene ambiguous. V was cut by 0 bases and J by 2 bases, with 17 bases left in between. Germline CDR1 is SGDLS and CDR2 is YYNGEE. This CDR3 is 18 amino acids long. CDR3 amino acids: CASSVVASASSNTGELFF. The CDR3 DNA reads TGTGCCAGCAGCGTAGTAGCCAGCGCATCCAGTAACACCGGGGAGCTGTTTTTT. Using reference TRBV9 and TRBJ2-2 for the parts outside the CDR3, the full variable domain is DSGVTQTPKHLITATGQRVTLRCSPRSGDLSVYWYQQSLDQGLQFLIQYYNGEERAKGNILERFSAQQFPDLHSELNLSSLELGDSALYFCASSVVASASSNTGELFFGEGSRLTVL.

The chain joins TRBV11-2 to TRBJ1-5, with 12 bases that match TRBD1. Germline CDR1 reads SGHAT; CDR2 reads FQNNGV. Losses at the gene ends were 4 bases for V and 7 bases for J; bases not matched to a gene: 5. This CDR3 has 15 amino acids. In DNA, the CDR3 is TGTGCCAGCAGCTCGGGACAGGGGGCAGGGCAGCCCCAGCATTTT. Its translation is CASSSGQGAGQPQHF. The full variable domain, its missing parts supplied by reference TRBV11-2 and TRBJ1-5, is EAGVAQSPRYKIIEKRQSVAFWCNPISGHATLYWYQQILGQGPKLLIQFQNNGVVDDSQLPKDRFSAERLKGVDSTLKIQPAKLEDSAVYLCASSSGQGAGQPQHFGDGTRLSIL.

The chain recombines TRBV5-6 with TRBJ2-1; D is unclear. Trimming pared 0 bases from V and 2 bases from J, leaving 9 bases between. This CDR3 contains 15 residues. Germline V lookup: CDR1 SGHDT, CDR2 YYEEEE. CDR3 residues: CASSLVSEPYNEQFF. The CDR3 DNA reads TGTGCCAGCAGCTTGGTCTCAGAACCCTACAATGAGCAGTTCTTC.

This sequence joins TRBV27 and TRBJ2-1; TRBD2 aligns across 7 bases. V shed 2 bases and J 7 bases; nucleotides not matched to a gene: 5. The length of the CDR3 is 14 residues. Germline V CDR1 and CDR2: MNHEY, SMNVEV (reference sequence). The chain's CDR3 is CASSLERGRNEQFF. In DNA form, the CDR3 reads TGTGCCAGCAGTTTAGAGCGGGGACGGAATGAGCAGTTCTTC.

V usage is TRBV28 and J usage is TRBJ2-7, with 7 bases that match TRBD2. J lost 0 bases, V lost 8 bases, and 4 bases had no gene match. This CDR3 region has 13 residues. CDR1 is MDHEN and CDR2 is SYDVKM in the germline V gene. In DNA, the CDR3 is TGTGCCAGCCAGGGACTAAACTCCTACGAGCAGTACTTC. Residues: CASQGLNSYEQYF.

The V call is TRBV18, the J call TRBJ2-2, with TRBD2 matching over 7 bases. Germline-derived CDR1 and CDR2 are KGHSH and LQKENI. CDR3 length: 14 amino acids. V lost 2 bases and J lost 5; bases outside the gene matches: 2. The CDR3 loop reads CASSPIGGTGELFF. Here the CDR3 DNA reads TGTGCCAGCTCACCAATCGGGGGGACCGGGGAGCTGTTTTTT.

The rearrangement uses TRBV10-3 and TRBJ2-7; the D gene is possibly TRBD1 (6 bases). CDR1 is ENHRY, CDR2 SYGVKD, per germline. V lost 7 bases, J lost 0 bases, and 10 bases lay in between. CDR3 length: 13 amino acids. Here the CDR3 reads CAIKGDISYEQYF. In DNA form, the CDR3 reads TGTGCCATCAAGGGGGACATCTCCTACGAGCAGTACTTC.

This chain joins TRBV7-3 and TRBJ2-3; D not resolved. The germline gives CDR1 SGHTA, CDR2 FQGTGA. This CDR3 has 13 amino acids. V lost 1 base to trimming and J lost 5 bases, with 7 bases between them. In nucleotides, the CDR3 is TGTGCCAGCAGCTTAATGGGGAAAGATACGCAGTATTTT. Translating it yields CASSLMGKDTQYF.